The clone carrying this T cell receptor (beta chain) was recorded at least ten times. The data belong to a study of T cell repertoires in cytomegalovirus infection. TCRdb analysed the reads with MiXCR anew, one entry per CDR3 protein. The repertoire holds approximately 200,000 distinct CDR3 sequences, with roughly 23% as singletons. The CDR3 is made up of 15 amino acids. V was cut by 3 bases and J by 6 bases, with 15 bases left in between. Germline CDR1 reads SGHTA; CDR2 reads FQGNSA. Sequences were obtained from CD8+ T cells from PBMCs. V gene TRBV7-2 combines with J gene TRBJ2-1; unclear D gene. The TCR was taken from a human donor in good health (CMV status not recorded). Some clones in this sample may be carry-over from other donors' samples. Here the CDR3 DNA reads TGTGCCAGCAGCTTTTACCTTGACACCGGCAATGAGCAGTTCTTC. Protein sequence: CASSFYLDTGNEQFF. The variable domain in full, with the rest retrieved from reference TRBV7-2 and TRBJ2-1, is GAGVSQSPSNKVTEKGKDVELRCDPISGHTALYWYRQSLGQGLEFLIYFQGNSAPDKSGLPSDRFSAERTGGSVSTLTIQRTQQEDSAVYLCASSFYLDTGNEQFFGPGTRLTVL.